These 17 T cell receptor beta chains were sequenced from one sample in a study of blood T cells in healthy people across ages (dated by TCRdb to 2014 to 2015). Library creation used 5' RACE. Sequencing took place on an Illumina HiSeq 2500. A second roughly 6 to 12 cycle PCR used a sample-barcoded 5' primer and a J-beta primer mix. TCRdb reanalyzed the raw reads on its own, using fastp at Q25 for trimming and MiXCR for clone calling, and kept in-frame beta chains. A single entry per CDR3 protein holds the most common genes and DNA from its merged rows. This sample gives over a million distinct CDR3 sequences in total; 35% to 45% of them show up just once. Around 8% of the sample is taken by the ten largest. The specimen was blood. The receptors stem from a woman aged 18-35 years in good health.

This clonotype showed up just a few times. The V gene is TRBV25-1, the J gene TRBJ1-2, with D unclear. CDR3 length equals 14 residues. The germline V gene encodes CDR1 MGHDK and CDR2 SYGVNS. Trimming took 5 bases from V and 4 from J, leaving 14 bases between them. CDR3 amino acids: CASSPFGRLYGYTF. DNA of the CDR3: TGTGCCAGCAGTCCCTTCGGACGGCTCTATGGCTACACCTTC.

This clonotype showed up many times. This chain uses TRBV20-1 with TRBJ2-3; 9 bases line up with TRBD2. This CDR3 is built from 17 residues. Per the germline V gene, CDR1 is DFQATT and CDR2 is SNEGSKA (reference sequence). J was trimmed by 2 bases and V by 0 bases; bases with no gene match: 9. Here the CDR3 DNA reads TGCAGTGCTAGAGATCCACTTGGACTAGCGTCCACAGATACGCAGTATTTT. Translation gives CSARDPLGLASTDTQYF.

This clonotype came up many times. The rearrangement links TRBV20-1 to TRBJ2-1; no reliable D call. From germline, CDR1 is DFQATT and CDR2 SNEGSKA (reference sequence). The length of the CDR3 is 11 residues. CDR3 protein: CSAPLYNEQFF. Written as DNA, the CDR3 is TGCAGCGCCCCCCTATACAATGAGCAGTTCTTC.

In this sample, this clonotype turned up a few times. The CDR3 DNA reads TGTGCCAGCAGCGGATTGCGGGGGCCAGGCGGGGAGCTGTTTTTT. Its translation: CASSGLRGPGGELFF. The rearrangement links TRBV7-2 to TRBJ2-2; tentative D call: TRBD2 (7 bases). V was pared by 5 bases and J by 7 bases, with 17 bases between. The CDR3 consists of 15 residues. Germline V CDR1 and CDR2: SGHTA, FQGNSA.

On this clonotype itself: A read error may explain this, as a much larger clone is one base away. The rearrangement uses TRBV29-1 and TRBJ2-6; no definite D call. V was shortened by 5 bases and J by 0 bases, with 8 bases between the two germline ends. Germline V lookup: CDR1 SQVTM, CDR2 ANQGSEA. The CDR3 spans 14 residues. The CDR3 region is CSVRSLSGANVLTF. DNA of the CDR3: TGCAGCGTTAGGTCTCTCTCTGGGGCCAACGTCCTGACTTTC.

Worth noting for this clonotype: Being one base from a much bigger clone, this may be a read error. The CDR3 protein is CSARATSASSYNEQYF. CDR3 nucleotide sequence: TGCAGTGCTAGAGCCACTAGCGCGAGCTCCTACAATGAGCAGTACTTC. The J gene is TRBJ2-1, the V gene TRBV20-1; TRBD2 aligns across 7 bases. The J call may be mistaken, given a closer DNA end match to TRBJ2-7. Germline V lookup: CDR1 DFQATT, CDR2 SNEGSKA (reference sequence). CDR3 size: 16 residues.

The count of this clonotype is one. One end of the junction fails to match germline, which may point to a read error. This CDR3 is CVSSLRTGDEQYF. The CDR3 coding sequence is TGTGTCAGCAGTTTAAGGACAGGGGACGAGCAGTACTTC. The chain has TRBV12-3 or TRBV12-4 and TRBJ2-5; TRBD1 agrees at 9 bases. The DNA end favors TRBJ2-7, so the J call may be wrong. CDR3 size: 13 residues.

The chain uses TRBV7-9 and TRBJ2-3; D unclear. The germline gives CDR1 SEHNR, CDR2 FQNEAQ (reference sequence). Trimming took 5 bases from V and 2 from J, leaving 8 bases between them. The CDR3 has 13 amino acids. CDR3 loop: CASSSTDTDTQYF. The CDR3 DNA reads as TGTGCCAGCAGCAGCACCGACACAGATACGCAGTATTTT.

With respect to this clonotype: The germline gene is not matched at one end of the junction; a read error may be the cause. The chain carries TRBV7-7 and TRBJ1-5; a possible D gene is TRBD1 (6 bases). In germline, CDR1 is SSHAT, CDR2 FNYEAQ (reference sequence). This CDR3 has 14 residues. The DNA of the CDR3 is TGTGCTAGCAGCTCCTCCAGGGGTTTTCAGCCCCAGCATTTT. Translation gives CASSSSRGFQPQHF.

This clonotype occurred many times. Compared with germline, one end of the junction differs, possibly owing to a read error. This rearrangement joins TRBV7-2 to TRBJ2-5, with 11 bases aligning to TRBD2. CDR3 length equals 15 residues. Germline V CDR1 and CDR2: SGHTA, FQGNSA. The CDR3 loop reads CASSPTSGTQETQYF. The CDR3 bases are TGCGCCAGCAGCCCGACTAGCGGGACACAAGAGACCCAGTACTTC.

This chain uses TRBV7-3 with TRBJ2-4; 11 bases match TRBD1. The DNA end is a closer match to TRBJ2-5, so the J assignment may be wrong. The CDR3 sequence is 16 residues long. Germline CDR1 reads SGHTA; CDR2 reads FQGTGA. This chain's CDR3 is CASSRGQGVNLETQYF. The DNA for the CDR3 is TGTGCCAGCAGCCGGGGACAGGGGGTGAATTTAGAGACCCAGTACTTC.

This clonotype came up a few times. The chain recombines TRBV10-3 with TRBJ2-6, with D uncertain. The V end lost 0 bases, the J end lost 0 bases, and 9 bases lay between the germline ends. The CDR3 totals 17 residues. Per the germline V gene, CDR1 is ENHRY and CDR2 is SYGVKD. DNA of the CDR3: TGTGCCATCAGTGAGTCGAGTTGGGACTCTGGGGCCAACGTCCTGACTTTC. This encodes CAISESSWDSGANVLTF.

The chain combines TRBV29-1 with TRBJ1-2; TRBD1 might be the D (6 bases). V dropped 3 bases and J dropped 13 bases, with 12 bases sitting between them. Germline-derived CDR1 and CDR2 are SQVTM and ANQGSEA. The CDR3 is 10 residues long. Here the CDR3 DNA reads TGCAGCGTTGATCGGGGGGCAAGCACCTTC. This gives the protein CSVDRGASTF.

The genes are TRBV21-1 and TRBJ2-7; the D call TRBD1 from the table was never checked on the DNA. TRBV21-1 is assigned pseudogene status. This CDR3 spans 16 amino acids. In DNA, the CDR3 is TGTGCCAGCAGCACTCCCCGGGACAGGGGAACCTACGAGCAGTACTTC. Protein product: CASSTPRDRGTYEQYF.

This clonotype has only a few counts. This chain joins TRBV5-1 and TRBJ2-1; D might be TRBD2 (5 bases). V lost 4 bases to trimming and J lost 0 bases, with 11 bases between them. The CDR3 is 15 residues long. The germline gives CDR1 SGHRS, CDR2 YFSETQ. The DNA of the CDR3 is TGCGCCAGCAGCGGACTCTCAAGCTCCTACAATGAGCAGTTCTTC. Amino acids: CASSGLSSSYNEQFF.

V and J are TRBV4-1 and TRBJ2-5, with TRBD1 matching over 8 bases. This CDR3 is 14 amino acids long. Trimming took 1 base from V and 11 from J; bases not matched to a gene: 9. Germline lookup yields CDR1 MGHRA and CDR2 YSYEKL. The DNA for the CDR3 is TGCGCCAGCAGCCAAGGAGGACAGGGCTCTCGGCAGTACTTC. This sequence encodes CASSQGGQGSRQYF.

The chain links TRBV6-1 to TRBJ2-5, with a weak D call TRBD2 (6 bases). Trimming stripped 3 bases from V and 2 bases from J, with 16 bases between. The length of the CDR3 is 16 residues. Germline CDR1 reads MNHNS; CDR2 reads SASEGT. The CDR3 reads CASSDSAEGTQETQYF. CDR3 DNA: TGTGCCAGCAGTGATAGTGCGGAGGGGACTCAAGAGACCCAGTACTTC.